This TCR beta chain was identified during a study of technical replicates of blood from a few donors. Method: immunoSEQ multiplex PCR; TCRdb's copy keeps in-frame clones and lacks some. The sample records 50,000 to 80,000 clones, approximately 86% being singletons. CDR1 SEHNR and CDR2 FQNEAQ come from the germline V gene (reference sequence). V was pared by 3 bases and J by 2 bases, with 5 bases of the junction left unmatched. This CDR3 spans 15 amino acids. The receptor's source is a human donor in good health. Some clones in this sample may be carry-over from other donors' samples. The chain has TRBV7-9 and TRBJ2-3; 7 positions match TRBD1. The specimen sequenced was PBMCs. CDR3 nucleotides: TGTGCCAGCAGCTTCTGGACAGGAATCACAGATACGCAGTATTTT. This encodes CASSFWTGITDTQYF.